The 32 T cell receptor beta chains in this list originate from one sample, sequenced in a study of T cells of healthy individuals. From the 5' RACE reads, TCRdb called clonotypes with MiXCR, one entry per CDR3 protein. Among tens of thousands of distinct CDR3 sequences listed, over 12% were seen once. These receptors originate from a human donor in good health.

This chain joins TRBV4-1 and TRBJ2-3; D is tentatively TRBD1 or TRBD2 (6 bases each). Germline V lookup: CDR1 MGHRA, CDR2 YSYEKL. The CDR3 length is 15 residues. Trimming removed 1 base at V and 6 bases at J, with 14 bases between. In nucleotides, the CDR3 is TGCGCCAGCAGCCAAGTCGGAGGGGGGCATGATACGCAGTATTTT. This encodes CASSQVGGGHDTQYF.

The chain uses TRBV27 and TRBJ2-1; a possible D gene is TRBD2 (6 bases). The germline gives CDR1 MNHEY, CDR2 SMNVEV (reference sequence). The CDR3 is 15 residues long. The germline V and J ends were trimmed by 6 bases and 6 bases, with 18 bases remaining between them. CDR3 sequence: CASSSFGTGTNEQFF. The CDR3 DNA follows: TGTGCCAGCAGCAGTTTCGGGACTGGAACCAATGAGCAGTTCTTC.

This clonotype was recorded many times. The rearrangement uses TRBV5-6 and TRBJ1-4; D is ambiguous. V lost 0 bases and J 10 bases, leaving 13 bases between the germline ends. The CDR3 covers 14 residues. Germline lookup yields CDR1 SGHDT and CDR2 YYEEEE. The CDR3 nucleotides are TGTGCCAGCAGCTTGGGACGGATTAAGGGAAAACTGTTTTTT. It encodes CASSLGRIKGKLFF.

CDR3 DNA sequence: TGCAGCGTTACATCCGGGACAGGGTCGCAAGAGACCCAGTACTTC. Protein product: CSVTSGTGSQETQYF. The chain joins TRBV29-1 to TRBJ2-5, with TRBD1 matching 9 bases. The germline CDR1 and CDR2 sequences are SQVTM and ANQGSEA. The CDR3 contains 15 residues. V dropped 5 bases and J dropped 2; count of bases not matched to a gene: 9.

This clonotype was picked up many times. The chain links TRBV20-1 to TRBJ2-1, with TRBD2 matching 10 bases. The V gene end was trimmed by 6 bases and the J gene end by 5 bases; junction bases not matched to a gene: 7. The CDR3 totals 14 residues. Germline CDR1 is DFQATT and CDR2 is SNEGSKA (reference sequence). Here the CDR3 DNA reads TGCAGTGCCTGGACTAGCGGAAAAAACAATGAGCAGTTCTTC. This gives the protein CSAWTSGKNNEQFF.

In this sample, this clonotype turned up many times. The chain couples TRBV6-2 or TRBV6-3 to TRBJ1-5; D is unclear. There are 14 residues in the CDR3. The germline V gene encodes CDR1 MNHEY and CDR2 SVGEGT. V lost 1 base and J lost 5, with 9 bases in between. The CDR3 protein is CASSYFTADQPQHF. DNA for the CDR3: TGTGCCAGCAGTTACTTCACCGCTGATCAGCCCCAGCATTTT.

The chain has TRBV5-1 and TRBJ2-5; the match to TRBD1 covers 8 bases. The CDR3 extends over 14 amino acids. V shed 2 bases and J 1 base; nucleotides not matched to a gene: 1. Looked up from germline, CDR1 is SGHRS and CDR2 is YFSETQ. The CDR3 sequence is CASSFGQGQETQYF. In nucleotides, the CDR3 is TGCGCCAGCAGCTTCGGACAGGGCCAAGAGACCCAGTACTTC.

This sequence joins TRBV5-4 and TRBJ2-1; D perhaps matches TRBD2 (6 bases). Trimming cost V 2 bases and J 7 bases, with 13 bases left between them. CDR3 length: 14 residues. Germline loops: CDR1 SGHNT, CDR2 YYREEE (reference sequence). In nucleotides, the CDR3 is TGTGCCAGCAGCTTACCGGAGGGGAGAAATGAGCAGTTCTTC. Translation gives CASSLPEGRNEQFF. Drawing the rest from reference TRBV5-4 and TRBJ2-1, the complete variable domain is ETGVTQSPTHLIKTRGQQVTLRCSSQSGHNTVSWYQQALGQGPQFIFQYYREEENGRGNFPPRFSGLQFPNYSSELNVNALELDDSALYLCASSLPEGRNEQFFGPGTRLTVL.

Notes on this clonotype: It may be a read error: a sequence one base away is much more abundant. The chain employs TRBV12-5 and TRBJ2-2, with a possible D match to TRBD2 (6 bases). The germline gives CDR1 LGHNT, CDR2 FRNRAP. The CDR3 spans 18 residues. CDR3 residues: CASGLVSDGTSNTVELFF. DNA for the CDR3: TGTGCTAGTGGTTTGGTAAGCGATGGGACTTCTAACACCGTGGAGCTGTTTTTT.

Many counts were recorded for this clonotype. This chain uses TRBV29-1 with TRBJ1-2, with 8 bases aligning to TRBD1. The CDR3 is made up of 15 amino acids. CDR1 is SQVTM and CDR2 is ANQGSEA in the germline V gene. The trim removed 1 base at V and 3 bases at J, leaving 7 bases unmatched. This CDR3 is CSVEGQGATYYGYTF. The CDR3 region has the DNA TGCAGCGTTGAAGGGCAGGGGGCTACCTACTATGGCTACACCTTC. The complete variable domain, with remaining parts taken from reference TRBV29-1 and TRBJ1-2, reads SAVISQKPSRDICQRGTSLTIQCQVDSQVTMMFWYRQQPGQSLTLIATANQGSEATYESGFVIDKFPISRPNLTFSTLTVSNMSPEDSSIYLCSVEGQGATYYGYTFGSGTRLTVV.

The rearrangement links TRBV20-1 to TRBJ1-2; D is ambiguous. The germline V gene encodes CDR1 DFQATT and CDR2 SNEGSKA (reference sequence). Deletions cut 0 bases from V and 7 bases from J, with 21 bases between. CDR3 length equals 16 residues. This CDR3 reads CSARDYGGRTHSGYTF. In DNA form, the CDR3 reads TGCAGTGCTAGAGATTATGGAGGGCGCACCCACTCTGGCTACACCTTC.

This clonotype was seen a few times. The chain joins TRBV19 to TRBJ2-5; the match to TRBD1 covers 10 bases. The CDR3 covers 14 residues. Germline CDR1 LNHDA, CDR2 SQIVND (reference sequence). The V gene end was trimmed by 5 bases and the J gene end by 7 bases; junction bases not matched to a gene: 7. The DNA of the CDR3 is TGTGCCAGTAGTCCGACAGGGGGCGCGGGGACCCAGTACTTC. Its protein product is CASSPTGGAGTQYF.

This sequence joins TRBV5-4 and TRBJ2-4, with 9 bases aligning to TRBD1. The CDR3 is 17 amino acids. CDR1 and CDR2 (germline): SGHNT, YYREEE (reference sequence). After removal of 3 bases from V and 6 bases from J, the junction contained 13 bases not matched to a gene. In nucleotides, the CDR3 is TGTGCCAGCAGCTCACCGGGACAGGGACCTCGAAGAAACATTCAGTACTTC. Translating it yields CASSSPGQGPRRNIQYF.

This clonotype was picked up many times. CDR3 coding DNA: TGCAGTGCTAGAGATAGAGGGGGCGGGATTTCAACAGATACGCAGTATTTT. Translated: CSARDRGGGISTDTQYF. V usage is TRBV20-1 and J usage is TRBJ2-3; tentatively, D is TRBD1 (7 bases). This CDR3 comprises 17 residues. Looked up from germline, CDR1 is DFQATT and CDR2 is SNEGSKA (reference sequence). V was trimmed by 0 bases and J by 3 bases, leaving 19 bases between them.

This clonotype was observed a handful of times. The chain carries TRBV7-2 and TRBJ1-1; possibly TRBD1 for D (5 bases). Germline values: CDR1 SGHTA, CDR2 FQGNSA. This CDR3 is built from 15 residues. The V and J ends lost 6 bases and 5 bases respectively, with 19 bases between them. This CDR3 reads CASRPKGSRGTEAFF. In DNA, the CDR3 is TGTGCCAGCAGACCAAAGGGCAGCCGGGGGACTGAAGCTTTCTTT.

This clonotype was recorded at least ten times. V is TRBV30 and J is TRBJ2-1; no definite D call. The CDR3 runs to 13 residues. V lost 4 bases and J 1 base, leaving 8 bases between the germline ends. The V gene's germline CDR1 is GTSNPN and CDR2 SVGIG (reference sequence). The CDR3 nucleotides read TGTGCCTGGAACGGCGCGTCCTACAATGAGCAGTTCTTC. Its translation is CAWNGASYNEQFF.

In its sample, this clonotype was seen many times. In DNA form, the CDR3 reads TGCGCCAGCAGCCTTTTGAGGCAGTCCTACGAGCAGTACTTC. Amino acids: CASSLLRQSYEQYF. The rearrangement uses TRBV4-3 and TRBJ2-7; D is ambiguous. Germline V gene sequence: CDR1 LGHNA, CDR2 YSLEER. V was pared by 4 bases and J by 1 base, with 11 bases between. The CDR3 sequence is 14 residues long.

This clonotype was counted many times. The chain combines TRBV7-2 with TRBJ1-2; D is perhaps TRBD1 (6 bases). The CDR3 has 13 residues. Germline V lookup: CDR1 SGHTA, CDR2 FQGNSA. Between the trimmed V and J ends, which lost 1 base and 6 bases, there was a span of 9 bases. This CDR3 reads CASSLGTVNGYTF. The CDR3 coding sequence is TGTGCCAGCAGCTTAGGGACAGTAAATGGCTACACCTTC.

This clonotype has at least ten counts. The CDR3, as DNA: TGTGCCAGCAGTCTAGGACCGCAGGGCGGGGAGCTGTTTTTT. Translating it yields CASSLGPQGGELFF. J is TRBJ2-2 and V is TRBV6-1, with a possible D match to TRBD1 (5 bases). The CDR3 is 14 amino acids. Germline V gene lookup returns CDR1 MNHNS and CDR2 SASEGT. V shed 5 bases and J shed 7 bases, with 14 bases lying between them.

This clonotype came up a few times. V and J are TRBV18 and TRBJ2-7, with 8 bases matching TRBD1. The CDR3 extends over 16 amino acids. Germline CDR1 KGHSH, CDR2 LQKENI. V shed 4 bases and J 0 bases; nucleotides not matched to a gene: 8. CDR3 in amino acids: CASSQGRTGSSYEQYF. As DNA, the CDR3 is TGTGCCAGCTCACAGGGACGGACAGGGAGCTCCTACGAGCAGTACTTC. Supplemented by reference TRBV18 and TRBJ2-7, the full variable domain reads NAGVMQNPRHLVRRRGQEARLRCSPMKGHSHVYWYRQLPEEGLKFMVYLQKENIIDESGMPKERFSAEFPKEGPSILRIQQVVRGDSAAYFCASSQGRTGSSYEQYFGPGTRLTVT.

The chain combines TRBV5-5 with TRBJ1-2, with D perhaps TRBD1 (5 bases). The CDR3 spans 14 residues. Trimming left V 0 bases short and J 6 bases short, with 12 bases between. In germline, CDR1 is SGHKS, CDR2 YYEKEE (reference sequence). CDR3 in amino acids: CASSLVGGGHGYTF. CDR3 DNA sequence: TGTGCCAGCAGCTTGGTTGGGGGAGGCCATGGCTACACCTTC.

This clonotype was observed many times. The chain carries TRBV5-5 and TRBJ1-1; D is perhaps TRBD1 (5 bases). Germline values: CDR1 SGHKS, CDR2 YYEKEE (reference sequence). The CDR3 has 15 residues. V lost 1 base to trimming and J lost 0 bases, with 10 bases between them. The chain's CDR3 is CASSLRGNLNTEAFF. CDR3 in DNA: TGTGCCAGCAGCTTGCGGGGGAATCTGAACACTGAAGCTTTCTTT.

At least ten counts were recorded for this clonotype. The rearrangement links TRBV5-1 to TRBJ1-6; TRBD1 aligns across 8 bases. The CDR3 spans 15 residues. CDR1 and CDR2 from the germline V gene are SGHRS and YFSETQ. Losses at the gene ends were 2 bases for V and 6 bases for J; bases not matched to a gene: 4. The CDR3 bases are TGCGCCAGCAGCTTCGGACAGGGAGCTAATTCACCCCTCCACTTT. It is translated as CASSFGQGANSPLHF.

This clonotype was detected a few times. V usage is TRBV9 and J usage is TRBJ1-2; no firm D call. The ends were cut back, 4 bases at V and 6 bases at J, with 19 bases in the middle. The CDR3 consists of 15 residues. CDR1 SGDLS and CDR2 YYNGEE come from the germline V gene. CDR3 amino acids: CASSTSGVPGNGYTF. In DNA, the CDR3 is TGTGCCAGCAGCACCTCCGGGGTACCTGGGAATGGCTACACCTTC.

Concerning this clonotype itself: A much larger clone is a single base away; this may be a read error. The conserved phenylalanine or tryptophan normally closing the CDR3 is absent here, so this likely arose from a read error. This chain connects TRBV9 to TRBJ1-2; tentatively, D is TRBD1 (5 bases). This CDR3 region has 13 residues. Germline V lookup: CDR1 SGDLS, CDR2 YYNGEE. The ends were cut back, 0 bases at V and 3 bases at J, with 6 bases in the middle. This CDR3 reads CASSVGQYYGYTL. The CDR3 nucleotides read TGTGCCAGCAGCGTAGGACAGTACTATGGCTACACCTTA.

The CDR3 protein is CASTPGLADNEQFF. For the CDR3, the DNA is TGCGCCAGCACACCGGGACTAGCGGACAATGAGCAGTTCTTC. This chain uses TRBV4-1 with TRBJ2-1; 11 bases agree with TRBD2. CDR1 and CDR2 (germline): MGHRA, YSYEKL. The CDR3 contains 14 residues. V shed 7 bases and J 5 bases; nucleotides not matched to a gene: 4.

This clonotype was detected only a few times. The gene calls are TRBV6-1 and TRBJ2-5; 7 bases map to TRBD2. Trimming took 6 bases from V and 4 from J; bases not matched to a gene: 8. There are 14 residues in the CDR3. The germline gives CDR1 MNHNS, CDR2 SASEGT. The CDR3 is CASSQAGSLETQYF. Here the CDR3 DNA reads TGTGCCAGCAGCCAAGCGGGGAGTCTAGAGACCCAGTACTTC.

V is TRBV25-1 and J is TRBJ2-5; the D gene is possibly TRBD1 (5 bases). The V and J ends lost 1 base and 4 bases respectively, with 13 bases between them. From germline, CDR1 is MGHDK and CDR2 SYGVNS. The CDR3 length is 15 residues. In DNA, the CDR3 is TGTGCCAGCAGTGAATTCCGGGCAGGGTCAGAGACCCAGTACTTC. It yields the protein CASSEFRAGSETQYF.

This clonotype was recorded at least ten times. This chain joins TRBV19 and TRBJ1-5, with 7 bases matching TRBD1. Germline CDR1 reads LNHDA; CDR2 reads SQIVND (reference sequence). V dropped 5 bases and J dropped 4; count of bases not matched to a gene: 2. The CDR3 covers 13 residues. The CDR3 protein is CASSQDRNQPQHF. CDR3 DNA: TGTGCCAGTAGTCAGGACAGGAATCAGCCCCAGCATTTT. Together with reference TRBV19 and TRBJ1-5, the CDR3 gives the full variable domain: DGGITQSPKYLFRKEGQNVTLSCEQNLNHDAMYWYRQDPGQGLRLIYYSQIVNDFQKGDIAEGYSVSREKKESFPLTVTSAQKNPTAFYLCASSQDRNQPQHFGDGTRLSIL.

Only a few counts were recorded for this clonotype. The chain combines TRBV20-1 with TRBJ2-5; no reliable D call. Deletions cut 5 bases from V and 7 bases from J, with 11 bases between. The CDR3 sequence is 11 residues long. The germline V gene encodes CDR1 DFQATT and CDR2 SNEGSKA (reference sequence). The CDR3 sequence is CSASTDWTQYF. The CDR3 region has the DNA TGCAGTGCTTCGACGGATTGGACCCAGTACTTC.

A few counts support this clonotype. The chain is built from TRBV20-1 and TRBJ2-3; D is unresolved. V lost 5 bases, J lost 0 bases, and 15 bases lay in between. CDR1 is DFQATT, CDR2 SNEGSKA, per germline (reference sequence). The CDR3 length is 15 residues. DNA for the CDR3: TGCAGTGCTTCAGGCGGAGATTATAGCACAGATACGCAGTATTTT. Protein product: CSASGGDYSTDTQYF.

Here the CDR3 DNA reads TGCGCCAGCAGCTTGTGGCAGGGGAACACTGAAGCTTTCTTT. Amino acid sequence: CASSLWQGNTEAFF. This chain uses TRBV5-1 with TRBJ1-1; weak D call: TRBD1 (5 bases). Germline V lookup: CDR1 SGHRS, CDR2 YFSETQ. The V end was cut by 1 base, the J end by 1 base, with 8 bases between. CDR3 length equals 14 residues.